Presented here are 2 T cell receptor beta chains from one specimen sequenced in a study of neoadjuvant anti-PD-1 for oral cavity cancer. The assay was immunoSEQ multiplex PCR, and TCRdb's table has in-frame clones only and misses some. The sample comprises 20,000 to 30,000 clones, around a quarter of which are singletons, and 15% to 20% rests with the top ten. Time point denoted: after neoadjuvant nivolumab, at surgical resection. The sequenced sample was tumor tissue, obtained after nivolumab (anti-PD-1) treatment. The receptors shown here come from a person aged 40 to 85 with oral cavity squamous cell carcinoma.

The chain links TRBV14 to TRBJ2-3, with D possibly being TRBD2 (5 bases). Deletions cut 1 base from V and 6 bases from J, with 14 bases between. CDR1 and CDR2 from the germline V gene are SGHDN and FVKESK. The CDR3 covers 15 residues. CDR3 DNA sequence: TGTGCCAGCAGCCAAGGTCTAGCAATGTCGGATACGCAGTATTTT. This translates into CASSQGLAMSDTQYF.

This clone is medium-sized in the sample. The chain employs TRBV19 and TRBJ1-2, with D perhaps TRBD1 (6 bases). In germline, CDR1 is LNHDA, CDR2 SQIVND (reference sequence). This CDR3 is 16 amino acids long. V was cut by 7 bases and J by 6 bases, with 24 bases left in between. The CDR3 loop is CASTTETGGAVDGYTF. As DNA, the CDR3 is TGTGCCAGTACCACCGAAACCGGGGGCGCGGTAGATGGCTACACCTTC.